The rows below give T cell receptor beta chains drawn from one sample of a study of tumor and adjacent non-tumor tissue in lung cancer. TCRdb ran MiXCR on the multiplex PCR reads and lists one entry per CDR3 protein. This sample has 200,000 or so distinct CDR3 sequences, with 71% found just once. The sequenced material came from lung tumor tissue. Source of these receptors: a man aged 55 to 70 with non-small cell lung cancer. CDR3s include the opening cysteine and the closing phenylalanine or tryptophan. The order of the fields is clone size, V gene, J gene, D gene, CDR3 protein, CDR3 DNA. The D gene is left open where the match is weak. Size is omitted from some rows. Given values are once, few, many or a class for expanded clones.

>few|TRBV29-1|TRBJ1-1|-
CSVRRFGTEAFF
TGCAGCGTTCGGCGGTTTGGCACTGAAGCTTTCTTT
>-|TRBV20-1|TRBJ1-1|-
CSARVPLTRARRNTEAFF
TGCAGTGCTCGTGTCCCTCTTACCAGGGCAAGGAGAAACACTGAAGCTTTCTTT
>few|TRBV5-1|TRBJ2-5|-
CASSHRPQETQYF
TGCGCCAGCAGCCACAGACCCCAAGAGACCCAGTACTTC
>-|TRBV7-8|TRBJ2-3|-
CVSSIVPDTQYF
TGTGTCAGCAGCATAGTCCCAGATACGCAGTATTTT
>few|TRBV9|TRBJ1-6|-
CASSVVPDSPLHF
TGTGCCAGCAGTGTAGTACCCGATTCACCCCTCCACTTT
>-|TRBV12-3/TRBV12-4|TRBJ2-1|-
CASSFGGHPNEQLF
TGTGCCAGCAGTTTTGGGGGACACCCCAATGAGCAGCTCTTC
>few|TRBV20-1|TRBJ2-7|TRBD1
CGASPGQGAYEQYF
TGCGGTGCTAGCCCTGGACAGGGGGCTTACGAGCAGTACTTC
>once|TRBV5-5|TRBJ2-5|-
CASALVGDLIQETQYF
TGTGCCAGCGCCCTTGTGGGGGACTTGATCCAAGAGACCCAGTACTTC
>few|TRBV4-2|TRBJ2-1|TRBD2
CASSQEPSGGGEQFF
TGTGCCAGCAGCCAAGAGCCTAGCGGGGGAGGAGAGCAGTTCTTC
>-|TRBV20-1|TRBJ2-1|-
CSARHRNPAAEHFF
TGCAGTGCTAGACATAGAAATCCTGCCGCTGAGCACTTCTTC
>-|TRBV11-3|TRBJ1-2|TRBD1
CVSSSGQYSHTF
TGTGTCAGCAGCTCGGGACAGTATAGCCACACCTTC
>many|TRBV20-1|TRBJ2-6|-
CSARSPGANVLTF
TGCAGTGCCCGGAGTCCTGGGGCCAACGTCCTGACTTTC
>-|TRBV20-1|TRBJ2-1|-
CSSTSASGTKGEQFF
TGCAGTTCTACCTCCGCCTCCGGGACGAAAGGTGAGCAGTTCTTC
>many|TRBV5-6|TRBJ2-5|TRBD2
CASSLAAGKKTQYF
TGTGCCAGCAGCTTGGCAGCGGGGAAAAAGACCCAGTACTTC
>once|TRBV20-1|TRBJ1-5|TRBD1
CNAALPCGQGDSNQPQHF
TGCAATGCTGCACTTCCTTGTGGACAGGGGGATAGCAATCAGCCCCAGCATTTT
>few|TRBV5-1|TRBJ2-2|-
CASSSGLFTWELFF
TGCGCCAGCAGTTCGGGACTTTTCACCTGGGAGCTGTTTTTT
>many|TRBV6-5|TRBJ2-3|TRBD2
CASTAAGGVTDTQYF
TGTGCCAGCACGGCAGCGGGAGGAGTAACAGATACGCAGTATTTT
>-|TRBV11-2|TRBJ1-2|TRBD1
CAAALTGGYGYTF
TGTGCAGCAGCCCTGACAGGGGGCTATGGCTACACCTTC
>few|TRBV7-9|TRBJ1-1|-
CASSLTQNTEAFF
TGTGCCAGCAGCCTTACCCAGAACACTGAAGCTTTCTTT
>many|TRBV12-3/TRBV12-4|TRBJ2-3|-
CASSLRGRAPDTQYF
TGTGCCAGCAGTTTACGGGGGAGAGCTCCAGATACGCAGTATTTT
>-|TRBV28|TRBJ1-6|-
CPSSLGPAGSSYNSPLHF
TGTCCCAGCAGTTTAGGGCCGGCAGGGAGCTCTTATAATTCACCCCTCCACTTT
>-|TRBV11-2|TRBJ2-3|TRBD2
CAGTLGGSGMTDTQYF
TGTGCCGGCACCCTAGGGGGTAGCGGGATGACAGATACGCAGTATTTT
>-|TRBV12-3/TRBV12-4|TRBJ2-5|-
CASSLAERETQYF
TGTGCCAGTAGTTTAGCGGAGAGGGAGACCCAGTACTTC
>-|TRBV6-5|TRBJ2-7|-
CASSNRQGGYELYF
TGTGCCAGCAGTAACAGACAGGGAGGGTACGAGCTGTACTTC
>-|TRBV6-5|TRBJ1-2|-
CAGSDNYGYTF
TGTGCCGGCAGTGACAACTATGGCTACACCTTC
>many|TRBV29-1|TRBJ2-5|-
CSVQGITETQYF
TGCAGCGTTCAGGGTATTACAGAGACCCAGTACTTC
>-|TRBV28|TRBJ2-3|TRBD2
CASSGKDRLAGGRDTQYF
TGTGCCAGCAGTGGAAAAGACCGACTAGCGGGAGGCAGAGATACGCAGTATTTT